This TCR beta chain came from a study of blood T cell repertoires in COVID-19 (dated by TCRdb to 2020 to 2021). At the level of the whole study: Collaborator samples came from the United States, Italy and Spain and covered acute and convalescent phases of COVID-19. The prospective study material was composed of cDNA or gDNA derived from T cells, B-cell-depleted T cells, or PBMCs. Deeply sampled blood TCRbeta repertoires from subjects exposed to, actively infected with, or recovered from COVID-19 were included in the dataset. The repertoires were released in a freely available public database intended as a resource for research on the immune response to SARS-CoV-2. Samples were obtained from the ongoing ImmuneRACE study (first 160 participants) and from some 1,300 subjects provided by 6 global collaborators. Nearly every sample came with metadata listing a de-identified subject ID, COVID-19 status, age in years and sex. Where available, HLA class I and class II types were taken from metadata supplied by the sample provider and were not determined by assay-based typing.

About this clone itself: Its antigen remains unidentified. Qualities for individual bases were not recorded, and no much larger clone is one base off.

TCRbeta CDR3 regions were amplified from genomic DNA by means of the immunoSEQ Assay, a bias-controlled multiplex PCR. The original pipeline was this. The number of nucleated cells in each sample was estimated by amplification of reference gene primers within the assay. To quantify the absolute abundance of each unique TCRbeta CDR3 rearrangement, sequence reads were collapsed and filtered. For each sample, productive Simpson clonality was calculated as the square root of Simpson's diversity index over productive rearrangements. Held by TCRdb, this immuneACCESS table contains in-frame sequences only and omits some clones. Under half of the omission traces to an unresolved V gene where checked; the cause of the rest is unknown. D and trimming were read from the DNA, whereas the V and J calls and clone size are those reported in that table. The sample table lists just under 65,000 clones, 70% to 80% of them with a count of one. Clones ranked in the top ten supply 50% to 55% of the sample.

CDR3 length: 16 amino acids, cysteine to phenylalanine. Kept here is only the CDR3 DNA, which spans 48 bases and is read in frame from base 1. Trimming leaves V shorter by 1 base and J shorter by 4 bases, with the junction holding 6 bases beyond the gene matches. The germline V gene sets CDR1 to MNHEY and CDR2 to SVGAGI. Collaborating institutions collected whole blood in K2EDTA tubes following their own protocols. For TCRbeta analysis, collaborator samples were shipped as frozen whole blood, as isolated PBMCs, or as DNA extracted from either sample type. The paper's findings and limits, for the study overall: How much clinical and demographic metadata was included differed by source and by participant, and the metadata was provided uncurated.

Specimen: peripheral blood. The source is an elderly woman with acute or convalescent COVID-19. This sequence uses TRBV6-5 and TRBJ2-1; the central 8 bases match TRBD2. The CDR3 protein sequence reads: CASSYLFGGGYNEQFF. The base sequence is TGTGCCAGCAGTTACTTGTTCGGCGGGGGGTACAATGAGCAGTTCTTC.